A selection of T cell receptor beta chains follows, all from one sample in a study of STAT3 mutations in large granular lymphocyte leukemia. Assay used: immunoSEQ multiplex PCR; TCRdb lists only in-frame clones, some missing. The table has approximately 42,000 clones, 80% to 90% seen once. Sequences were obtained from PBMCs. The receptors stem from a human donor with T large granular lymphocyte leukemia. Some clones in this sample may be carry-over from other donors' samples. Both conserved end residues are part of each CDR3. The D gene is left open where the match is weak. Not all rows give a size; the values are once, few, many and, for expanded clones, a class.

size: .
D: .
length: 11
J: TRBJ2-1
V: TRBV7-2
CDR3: CASRGPSEQFF
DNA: TGTGCCAGCAGGGGCCCCTCGGAGCAGTTCTTC

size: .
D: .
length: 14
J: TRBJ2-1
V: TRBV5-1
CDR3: CASSLLQGGNEQFF
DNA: TGCGCCAGCAGCTTGCTCCAGGGCGGCAATGAGCAGTTCTTC

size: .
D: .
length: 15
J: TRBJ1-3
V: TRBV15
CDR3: CATSSEGVSGNTIYF
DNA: TGTGCCACCAGCAGCGAGGGGGTCTCTGGAAACACCATATATTTT

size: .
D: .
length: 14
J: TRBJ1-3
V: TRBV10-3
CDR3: CAIRGDFSGNTIYF
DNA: TGTGCCATCAGGGGGGACTTCTCTGGAAACACCATATATTTT

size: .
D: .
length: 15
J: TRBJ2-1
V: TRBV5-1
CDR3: CASSSGQGLLNEQFF
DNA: TGCGCCAGCAGCTCGGGGCAGGGGTTGTTGAATGAGCAGTTCTTC

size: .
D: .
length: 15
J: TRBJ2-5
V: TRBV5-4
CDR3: CASSLEAGDQETQYF
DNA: TGTGCCAGCAGCTTGGAGGCTGGGGACCAAGAGACCCAGTACTTC

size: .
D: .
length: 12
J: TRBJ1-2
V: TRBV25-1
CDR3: CASSLSGDGYTF
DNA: TGTGCCAGCAGTTTGTCCGGGGACGGCTACACCTTC

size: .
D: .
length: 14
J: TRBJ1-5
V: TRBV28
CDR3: CASSVGGLNQPQHF
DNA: TGTGCCAGCAGTGTCGGGGGACTTAATCAGCCCCAGCATTTT

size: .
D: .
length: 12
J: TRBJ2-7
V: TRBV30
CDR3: CAWTNLNGEQYF
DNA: TGTGCCTGGACGAACCTTAACGGCGAGCAGTACTTC

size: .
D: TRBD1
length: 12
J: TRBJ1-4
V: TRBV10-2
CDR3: CASSAPGQRLFF
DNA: TGCGCCAGCAGTGCTCCGGGACAGAGACTGTTTTTT

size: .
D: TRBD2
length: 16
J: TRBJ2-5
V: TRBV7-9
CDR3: CASSGIAGGRQETQYF
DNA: TGTGCCAGCAGCGGAATAGCGGGGGGCCGCCAAGAGACCCAGTACTTC

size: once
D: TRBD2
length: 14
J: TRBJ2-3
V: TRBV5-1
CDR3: CASSPRLATDTQYF
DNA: TGCGCCAGCAGCCCGCGACTAGCGACAGATACGCAGTATTTT

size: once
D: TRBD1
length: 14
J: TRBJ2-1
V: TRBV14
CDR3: CASKDRGPYNEQFF
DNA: TGTGCCAGCAAGGACAGGGGCCCCTACAATGAGCAGTTCTTC

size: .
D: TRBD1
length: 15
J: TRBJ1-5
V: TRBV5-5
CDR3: CASSPDRGTYQPQHF
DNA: TGTGCCAGCAGCCCTGACAGGGGAACCTATCAGCCCCAGCATTTT

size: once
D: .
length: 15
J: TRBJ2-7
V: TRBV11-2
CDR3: CASSLEAPLSYEQYF
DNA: TGTGCCAGCAGCTTAGAGGCCCCGCTCTCCTACGAGCAGTACTTC

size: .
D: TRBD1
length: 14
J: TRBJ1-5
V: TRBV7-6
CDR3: CASSKGQGYQPQHF
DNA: TGTGCCAGCAGCAAAGGACAGGGGTATCAGCCCCAGCATTTT

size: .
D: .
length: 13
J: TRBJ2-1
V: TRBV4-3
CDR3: CASSQVRTLEQFF
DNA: TGCGCCAGCAGCCAAGTGAGGACCTTGGAGCAGTTCTTC

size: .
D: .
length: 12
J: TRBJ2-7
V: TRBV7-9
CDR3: CASMGEADEQYF
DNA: TGTGCCAGCATGGGGGAAGCCGACGAGCAGTACTTC

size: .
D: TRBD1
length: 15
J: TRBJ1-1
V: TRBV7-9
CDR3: CASSSPGTGGPEAFF
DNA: TGTGCCAGCAGCTCGCCCGGGACAGGGGGCCCTGAAGCTTTCTTT

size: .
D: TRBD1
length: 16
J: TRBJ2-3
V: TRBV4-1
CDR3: CASSLSGTGFSDTQYF
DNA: TGCGCCAGCAGCCTATCCGGGACAGGGTTCTCAGATACGCAGTATTTT

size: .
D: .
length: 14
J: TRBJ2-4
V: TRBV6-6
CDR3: CASSYGTDKNIQYF
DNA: TGTGCCAGCAGTTACGGGACGGACAAAAACATTCAGTACTTC

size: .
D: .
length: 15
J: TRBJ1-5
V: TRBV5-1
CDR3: CASSLEGFLNQPQHF
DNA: TGCGCCAGCAGCTTGGAGGGGTTCCTCAATCAGCCCCAGCATTTT

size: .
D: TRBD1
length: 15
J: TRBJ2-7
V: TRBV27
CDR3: CASSYFSGQGYEQYF
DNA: TGTGCCAGCAGTTACTTTTCGGGACAGGGCTACGAGCAGTACTTC

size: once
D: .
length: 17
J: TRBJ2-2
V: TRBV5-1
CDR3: CASSPTSLPLNTGELFF
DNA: TGCGCCAGCAGCCCCACCTCTCTACCGCTGAACACCGGGGAGCTGTTTTTT

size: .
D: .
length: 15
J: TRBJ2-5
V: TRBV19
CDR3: CASSPGLGGQETQYF
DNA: TGTGCCAGTAGTCCAGGGTTAGGGGGCCAAGAGACCCAGTACTTC